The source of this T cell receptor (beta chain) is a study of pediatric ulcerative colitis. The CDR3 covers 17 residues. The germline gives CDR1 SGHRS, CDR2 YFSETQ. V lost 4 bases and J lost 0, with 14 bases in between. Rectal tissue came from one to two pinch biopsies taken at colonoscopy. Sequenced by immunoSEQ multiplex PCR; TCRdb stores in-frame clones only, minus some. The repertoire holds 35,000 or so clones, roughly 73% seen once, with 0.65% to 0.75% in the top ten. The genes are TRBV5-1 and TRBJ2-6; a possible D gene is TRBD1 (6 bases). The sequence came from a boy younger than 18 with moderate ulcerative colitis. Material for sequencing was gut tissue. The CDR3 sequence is CASSTGLRSSGANVLTF. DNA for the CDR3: TGCGCCAGCAGCACAGGGCTAAGAAGCTCTGGGGCCAACGTCCTGACTTTC.